One sample yielded the 23 T cell receptor beta chains listed below, sequenced in a study of early T cells in non-severe SARS-CoV-2 infection. TCRdb re-called the 5' RACE reads through MiXCR, storing one row per CDR3 protein. The data contain just over 95,000 distinct CDR3 sequences, roughly 11% of them singletons. Specimen: whole blood, collected at baseline. These receptors originate from an adult who was a healthcare worker with PCR-confirmed SARS-CoV-2 infection or an uninfected control (not recorded which).

This chain connects TRBV29-1 to TRBJ2-1; D not certain. V was cut by 5 bases and J by 0 bases, with 8 bases left in between. Germline assignment: CDR1 SQVTM and CDR2 ANQGSEA. This CDR3 comprises 13 residues. Here the CDR3 reads CSVRPSSYNEQFF. The CDR3 coding sequence is TGCAGCGTTCGGCCGAGCTCCTACAATGAGCAGTTCTTC.

This clonotype was counted ten times or more. The rearrangement links TRBV20-1 to TRBJ1-2; TRBD1 aligns across 9 bases. Germline CDR1 and CDR2: DFQATT and SNEGSKA (reference sequence). This CDR3 has 12 amino acids. J was trimmed by 5 bases and V by 6 bases; bases with no gene match: 4. The CDR3 is CSARTGEYGYTF. The DNA of the CDR3 is TGCAGTGCCCGGACAGGGGAATATGGCTACACCTTC.

CDR3 loop: CSLWDLARGYTF. The CDR3 region has the DNA TGCAGCCTCTGGGACTTAGCTCGTGGCTACACCTTC. This sequence joins TRBV29-1 and TRBJ1-2; D is possibly TRBD1 (5 bases). CDR3 size: 12 residues. Germline V CDR1 and CDR2: SQVTM, ANQGSEA. Trimming removed 8 bases at V and 7 bases at J, with 17 bases between.

There are a few counts of this clonotype. The CDR3: CASSLFGGGANEQFF. The CDR3 DNA reads as TGTGCCAGCAGCCTTTTCGGCGGGGGGGCCAATGAGCAGTTCTTC. The genes are TRBV11-2 and TRBJ2-1, with 9 nucleotides matching TRBD2. V trimming: 5 bases; J trimming: 6 bases; junction bases outside the gene matches: 8. CDR3 length: 15 amino acids. CDR1 and CDR2 from the germline V gene are SGHAT and FQNNGV.

The V and J genes are TRBV10-2 and TRBJ2-1; a possible D gene is TRBD2 (6 bases). The ends were cut back, 2 bases at V and 9 bases at J, with 11 bases in the middle. The length of the CDR3 is 13 residues. Germline V CDR1 and CDR2: WSHSY, SAAADI. CDR3: CASSEIADAEQFF. The CDR3 region has the DNA TGCGCCAGCAGTGAGATAGCGGACGCTGAGCAGTTCTTC.

The table lists this clonotype with a few counts. This sequence joins TRBV5-6 and TRBJ2-4; D might be TRBD2 (5 bases). The CDR3 spans 14 residues. Germline values: CDR1 SGHDT, CDR2 YYEEEE. The V end lost 0 bases, the J end lost 8 bases, and 12 bases lay between the germline ends. CDR3: CASSLGRNSDIQYF. The CDR3 nucleotides read TGTGCCAGCAGCTTGGGGAGGAATTCGGACATTCAGTACTTC. Combining the CDR3 with reference TRBV5-6 and TRBJ2-4 gives the whole variable domain DAGVTQSPTHLIKTRGQQVTLRCSPKSGHDTVSWYQQALGQGPQFIFQYYEEEERQRGNFPDRFSGHQFPNYSSELNVNALLLGDSALYLCASSLGRNSDIQYFGAGTRLSVL.

This clonotype was seen more than once but under ten times. The chain has TRBV7-9 and TRBJ1-5, with TRBD1 identical over 9 bases. The junction had 4 bases not matched to a gene; V was cut back by 1 base and J by 6 bases. Germline V gene data show CDR1 as SEHNR and CDR2 as FQNEAQ (reference sequence). The CDR3 length is 15 residues. The DNA of the CDR3 is TGTGCCAGCAGCTTAGAGGGACAGGGCGGTCAGCCCCAGCATTTT. Protein: CASSLEGQGGQPQHF.

There are many counts of this clonotype. The chain links TRBV12-3 or TRBV12-4 to TRBJ2-7; D is ambiguous. This CDR3 comprises 11 residues. Trimming pared 6 bases from V and 4 bases from J, leaving 7 bases between. The CDR3 loop reads CASSYHYEQYF. The CDR3 nucleotides read TGTGCCAGCAGCTATCATTACGAGCAGTACTTC.

Many counts were recorded for this clonotype. The chain couples TRBV10-2 to TRBJ2-3; D is unresolved. Looked up from germline, CDR1 is WSHSY and CDR2 is SAAADI. This CDR3 has 15 residues. V lost 0 bases, J lost 1 base, and 8 bases lay in between. The CDR3 region has the DNA TGCGCCAGCAGTGAGTCCTTAGACGGCACAGATACGCAGTATTTT. It translates to CASSESLDGTDTQYF.

A few counts support this clonotype. The chain has TRBV2 and TRBJ1-4; D is perhaps TRBD1 (5 bases). From germline, CDR1 is SNHLY and CDR2 FYNNEI. The V end was cut by 4 bases, the J end by 7 bases, with 7 bases between. There are 12 residues in the CDR3. The CDR3 loop is CASSVRVEKLFF. The CDR3 DNA follows: TGTGCCAGCAGTGTCAGGGTTGAAAAACTGTTTTTT.

The chain joins TRBV5-1 to TRBJ2-2; TRBD2 agrees at 15 bases. Germline CDR1 reads SGHRS; CDR2 reads YFSETQ. V gave up 4 bases and J gave up 5 bases; unmatched junction bases: 6. CDR3 length: 17 amino acids. The CDR3 coding sequence is TGCGCCAGCAGCCCCGGGACTAGCGGGGGGCGGACCGGGGAGCTGTTTTTT. This codes for CASSPGTSGGRTGELFF.

This clonotype showed up many times. The chain has TRBV29-1 and TRBJ2-1, with D tentatively TRBD1 (5 bases). The germline V and J ends were trimmed by 6 bases and 2 bases, with 11 bases remaining between them. The CDR3 loop spans 13 amino acids. Germline V gives CDR1 SQVTM, CDR2 ANQGSEA. CDR3 sequence reads: CSVQGDTYNEQFF. The CDR3 nucleotides read TGCAGCGTCCAGGGTGACACCTACAATGAGCAGTTCTTC.

This clonotype has at least ten counts. This chain joins TRBV19 and TRBJ2-3; D not resolved. CDR3 size: 14 residues. Trimming stripped 8 bases from V and 6 bases from J, with 18 bases between. Germline-derived CDR1 and CDR2 are LNHDA and SQIVND (reference sequence). The DNA for the CDR3 is TGTGCCAGTGCCTCTGACCCAAAAGGCGATACGCAGTATTTT. It codes for CASASDPKGDTQYF.

This sequence joins TRBV20-1 and TRBJ1-2; TRBD1 is a possible D gene (5 bases). CDR1 and CDR2 (germline): DFQATT, SNEGSKA (reference sequence). The CDR3 spans 14 residues. V lost 3 bases and J lost 1, with 12 bases in between. CDR3 protein: CSASRQGNNYGYTF. The CDR3 region has the DNA TGCAGTGCTAGTCGGCAGGGTAATAACTATGGCTACACCTTC.

This clonotype appeared a few times. The CDR3 sequence is CASSAPGILQETQYF. The CDR3 DNA follows: TGTGCCAGCAGCGCCCCAGGGATTTTACAAGAGACCCAGTACTTC. The chain links TRBV7-9 to TRBJ2-5; D might be TRBD1 (5 bases). Looked up from germline, CDR1 is SEHNR and CDR2 is FQNEAQ (reference sequence). Trimming took off 5 bases at V and 2 bases at J, with 15 bases between the two ends. This CDR3 has 15 residues.

This clonotype was seen many times. This chain connects TRBV27 to TRBJ2-7, with 8 bases fitting TRBD2. The ends lost 0 bases at V and 0 bases at J; junction bases unmatched: 1. In germline, CDR1 is MNHEY, CDR2 SMNVEV (reference sequence). This CDR3 is built from 15 residues. The CDR3 DNA reads TGTGCCAGCAGTTTATCGGCGGGGGGCTCCTACGAGCAGTACTTC. This translates into CASSLSAGGSYEQYF.

This clonotype was seen only a few times. This chain joins TRBV29-1 and TRBJ1-1, with no clear D. In germline, CDR1 is SQVTM, CDR2 ANQGSEA. The germline V and J ends were trimmed by 4 bases and 5 bases, with 8 bases remaining between them. This CDR3 comprises 11 residues. The CDR3 sequence: CSVVRETEAFF. Here the CDR3 DNA reads TGCAGCGTTGTTCGGGAGACTGAAGCTTTCTTT.

This clonotype was counted only a few times. V usage is TRBV7-3 and J usage is TRBJ2-2; 8 nucleotides match TRBD1. Germline CDR1 and CDR2: SGHTA and FQGTGA. Trimming took 7 bases from V and 6 from J; bases not matched to a gene: 10. CDR3 length: 15 amino acids. The CDR3 protein is CASKERSGGPGELFF. Here the CDR3 DNA reads TGTGCCAGCAAGGAACGGTCAGGGGGCCCCGGGGAGCTGTTTTTT.

This clonotype was found many times. V gene TRBV29-1 combines with J gene TRBJ2-7; 7 bases line up with TRBD1. This CDR3 has 12 amino acids. Germline V CDR1 and CDR2: SQVTM, ANQGSEA. V lost 4 bases, J lost 6 bases, and 6 bases stayed unmatched. DNA for the CDR3: TGCAGCGTTGGGGACAGTTCGATCGAGCAGTACTTC. It specifies CSVGDSSIEQYF.

This clonotype has just a few counts. CDR3 bases: TGTGCCAGCAGCCCTCTAGCGCGGGCCAAAAACATTCAGTACTTC. Translating gives CASSPLARAKNIQYF. The rearrangement joins TRBV7-2 to TRBJ2-4, with D possibly TRBD2 on 6 matching bases. Germline V gives CDR1 SGHTA, CDR2 FQGNSA. Trimming cost V 5 bases and J 1 base, with 12 bases left between them. CDR3 size: 15 residues.

This clonotype was counted at least ten times. This chain uses TRBV2 with TRBJ1-4; 7 nucleotides match TRBD1. V was clipped by 5 bases and J by 2 bases; unmatched bases: 5. Germline V CDR1 and CDR2: SNHLY, FYNNEI. The length of the CDR3 is 15 residues. The CDR3 here is CASSLLGGTNEKLFF. The CDR3 bases are TGTGCCAGCAGTCTTCTAGGGGGCACTAATGAAAAACTGTTTTTT. Combining the CDR3 with reference TRBV2 and TRBJ1-4 gives the whole variable domain EPEVTQTPSHQVTQMGQEVILRCVPISNHLYFYWYRQILGQKVEFLVSFYNNEISEKSEIFDDQFSVERPDGSNFTLKIRSTKLEDSAMYFCASSLLGGTNEKLFFGSGTQLSVL.

This clonotype was detected only a few times. The chain has TRBV5-1 and TRBJ1-1; D is unclear. Germline V gene sequence: CDR1 SGHRS, CDR2 YFSETQ. The germline V and J ends were trimmed by 2 bases and 1 base, with 6 bases remaining between them. The CDR3 is 13 residues long. This CDR3 is CASSFFRNTEAFF. CDR3 nucleotides: TGCGCCAGCAGCTTTTTTAGGAACACTGAAGCTTTCTTT.

CDR3 nucleotides: TGTGCCAGCAGTGAACAAGTGGGATCGACAGATACGCAGTATTTT. Its protein is CASSEQVGSTDTQYF. This chain connects TRBV6-1 to TRBJ2-3; D not resolved. Per germline, CDR1 MNHNS and CDR2 SASEGT. There are 15 residues in the CDR3. V gave up 2 bases and J gave up 3 bases, with 12 bases separating them.